This T cell receptor beta chain comes out of a study of blood T cell repertoires in COVID-19. Study background: Acute-phase and convalescent COVID-19 samples originated in the United States, Italy and Spain.

The study recruited people aged roughly 18 to 95 years across about 25 US areas. The study counted Cohort 3 donors as recovered given two negative PCRs, clearance, or symptom resolution. The V segment lost 4 bases and the J segment 7 bases; nucleotides outside the gene matches: 12. CDR3 length: 15 amino acids. CDR1 is MNHEY and CDR2 is SVGAGI in the germline V gene. Measured with immunoSEQ multiplex PCR; TCRdb has only the in-frame clones, and not every one. The top ten clones hold about 3% of a sample with hundreds of thousands of clones, about 85% of them seen once. This clone has only one observation.

The V and J genes are TRBV6-5 and TRBJ1-1, with 7 bases lining up with TRBD1. The sequence came from a woman between 50 and 59 years old who had recovered from COVID-19. The specimen was PBMCs or T cells enriched from blood (not recorded which). CDR3 nucleotides: TGTGCCAGCAGTTCTCCCCGACAGGGCGTCGGTGAAGCTTTCTTT. Its protein is CASSSPRQGVGEAFF.